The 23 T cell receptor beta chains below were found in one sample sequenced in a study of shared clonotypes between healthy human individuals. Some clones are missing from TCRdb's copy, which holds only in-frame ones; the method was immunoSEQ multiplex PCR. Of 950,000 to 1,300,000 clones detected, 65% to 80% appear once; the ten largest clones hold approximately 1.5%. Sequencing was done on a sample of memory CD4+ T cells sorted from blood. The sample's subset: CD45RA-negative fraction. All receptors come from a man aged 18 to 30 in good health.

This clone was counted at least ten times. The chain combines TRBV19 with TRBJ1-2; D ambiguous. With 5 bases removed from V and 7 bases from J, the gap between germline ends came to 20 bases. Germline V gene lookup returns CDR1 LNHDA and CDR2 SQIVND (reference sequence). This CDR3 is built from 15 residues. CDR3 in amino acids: CASSSGHLRDLGYTF. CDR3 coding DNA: TGTGCCAGTAGTTCCGGCCACCTTAGAGACCTTGGCTACACCTTC.

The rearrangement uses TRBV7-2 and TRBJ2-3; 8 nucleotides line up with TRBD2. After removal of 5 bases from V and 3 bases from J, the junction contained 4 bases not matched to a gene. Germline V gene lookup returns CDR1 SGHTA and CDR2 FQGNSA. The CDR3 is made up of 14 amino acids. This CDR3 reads CASSQLAGTDTQYF. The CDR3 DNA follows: TGTGCCAGCAGCCAGTTAGCGGGAACAGATACGCAGTATTTT.

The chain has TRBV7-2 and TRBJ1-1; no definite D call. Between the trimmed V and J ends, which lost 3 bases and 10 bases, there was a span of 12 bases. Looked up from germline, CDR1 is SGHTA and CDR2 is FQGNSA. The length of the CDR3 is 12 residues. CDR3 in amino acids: CASSFPGGRAFF. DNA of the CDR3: TGTGCCAGCAGCTTTCCGGGCGGGAGAGCTTTCTTT.

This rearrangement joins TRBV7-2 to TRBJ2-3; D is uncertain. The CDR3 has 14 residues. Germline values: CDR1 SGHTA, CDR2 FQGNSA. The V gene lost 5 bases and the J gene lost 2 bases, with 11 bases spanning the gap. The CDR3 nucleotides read TGTGCCAGCAGCCCCATTGTGTTCACAGATACGCAGTATTTT. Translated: CASSPIVFTDTQYF.

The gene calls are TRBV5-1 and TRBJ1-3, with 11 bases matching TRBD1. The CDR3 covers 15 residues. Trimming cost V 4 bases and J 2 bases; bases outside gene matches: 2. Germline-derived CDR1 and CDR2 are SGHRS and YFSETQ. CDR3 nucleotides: TGCGCCAGCAGCATGGGACAGGGGGCTGGAAACACCATATATTTT. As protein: CASSMGQGAGNTIYF.

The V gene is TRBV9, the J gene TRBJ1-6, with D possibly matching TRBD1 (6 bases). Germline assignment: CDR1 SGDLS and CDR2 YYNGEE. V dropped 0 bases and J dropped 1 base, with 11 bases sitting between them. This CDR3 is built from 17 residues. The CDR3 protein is CASSVGRGGSYNSPLHF. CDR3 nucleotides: TGTGCCAGCAGCGTAGGGCGAGGGGGTTCCTATAATTCACCCCTCCACTTT.

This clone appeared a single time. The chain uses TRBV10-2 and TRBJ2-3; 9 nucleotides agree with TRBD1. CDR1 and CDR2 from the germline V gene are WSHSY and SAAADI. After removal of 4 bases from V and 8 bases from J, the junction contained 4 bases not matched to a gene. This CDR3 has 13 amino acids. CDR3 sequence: CASSGDREATQYF. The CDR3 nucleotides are TGCGCCAGCAGTGGGGACAGGGAGGCTACGCAGTATTTT.

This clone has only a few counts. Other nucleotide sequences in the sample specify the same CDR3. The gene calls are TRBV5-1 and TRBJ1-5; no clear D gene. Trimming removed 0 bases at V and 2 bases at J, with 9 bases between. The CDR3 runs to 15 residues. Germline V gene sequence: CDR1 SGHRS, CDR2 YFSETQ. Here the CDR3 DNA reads TGCGCCAGCAGCTTGGACGGATATGGCAATCAGCCCCAGCATTTT. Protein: CASSLDGYGNQPQHF.

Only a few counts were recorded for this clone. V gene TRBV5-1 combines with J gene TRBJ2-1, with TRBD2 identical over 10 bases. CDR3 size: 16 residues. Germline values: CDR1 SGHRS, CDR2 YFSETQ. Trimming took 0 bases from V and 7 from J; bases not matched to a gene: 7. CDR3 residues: CASSLEQRGGMNEQFF. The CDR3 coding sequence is TGCGCCAGCAGCTTGGAACAGCGGGGGGGCATGAATGAGCAGTTCTTC.

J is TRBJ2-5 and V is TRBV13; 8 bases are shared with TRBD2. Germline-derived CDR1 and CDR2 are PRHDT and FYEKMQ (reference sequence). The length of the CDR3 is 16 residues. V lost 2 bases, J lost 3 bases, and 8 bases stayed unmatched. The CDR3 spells CASSLRSGGPKETQYF. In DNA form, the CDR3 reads TGTGCCAGCAGCTTAAGAAGCGGGGGCCCTAAAGAGACCCAGTACTTC.

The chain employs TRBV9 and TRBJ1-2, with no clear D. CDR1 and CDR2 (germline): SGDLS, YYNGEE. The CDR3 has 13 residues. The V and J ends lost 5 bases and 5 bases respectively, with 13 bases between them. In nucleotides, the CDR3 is TGTGCCAGCAGAAAAGACGGAGGATATGGCTACACCTTC. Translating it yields CASRKDGGYGYTF.

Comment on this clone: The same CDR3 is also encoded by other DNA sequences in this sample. The CDR3 nucleotides are TGTGCCAGCAGCTTAGGCAGTCAAGAGACCCAGTACTTC. This gives the protein CASSLGSQETQYF. The chain couples TRBV11-3 to TRBJ2-5, with D uncertain. The V and J ends lost 1 base and 2 bases respectively, with 5 bases between them. The germline V gene has CDR1 SGHNT and CDR2 YENEEA. The CDR3 extends over 13 amino acids.

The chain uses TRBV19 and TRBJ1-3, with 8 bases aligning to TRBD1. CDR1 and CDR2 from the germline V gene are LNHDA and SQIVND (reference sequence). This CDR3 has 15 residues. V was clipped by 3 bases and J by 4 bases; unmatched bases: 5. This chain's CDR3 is CASSIQGAKGNTIYF. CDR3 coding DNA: TGTGCCAGTAGTATTCAGGGGGCCAAGGGAAACACCATATATTTT.

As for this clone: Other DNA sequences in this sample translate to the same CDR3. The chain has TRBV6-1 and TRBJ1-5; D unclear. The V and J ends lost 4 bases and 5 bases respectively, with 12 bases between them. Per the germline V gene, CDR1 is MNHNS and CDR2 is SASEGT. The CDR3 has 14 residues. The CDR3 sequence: CASSVSGRDQPQHF. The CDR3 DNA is TGTGCCAGCAGTGTTTCCGGTAGAGATCAGCCCCAGCATTTT.

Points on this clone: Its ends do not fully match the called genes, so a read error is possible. The CDR3 region has the DNA TGTACCAGCAGTTCGTGGGGACGGGGTGGCTACACCTTC. It yields the protein CTSSSWGRGGYTF. J is TRBJ1-2 and V is TRBV6-5; tentative D call: TRBD1 (5 bases). In germline, CDR1 is MNHEY, CDR2 SVGAGI. This CDR3 has 13 residues.

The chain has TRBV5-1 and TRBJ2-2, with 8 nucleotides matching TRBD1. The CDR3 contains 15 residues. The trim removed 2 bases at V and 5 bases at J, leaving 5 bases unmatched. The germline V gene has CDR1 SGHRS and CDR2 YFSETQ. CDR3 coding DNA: TGCGCCAGCAGCTTACAGGGGGGATCGACCGGGGAGCTGTTTTTT. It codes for CASSLQGGSTGELFF. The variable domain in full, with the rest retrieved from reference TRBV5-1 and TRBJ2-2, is KAGVTQTPRYLIKTRGQQVTLSCSPISGHRSVSWYQQTPGQGLQFLFEYFSETQRNKGNFPGRFSGRQFSNSRSEMNVSTLELGDSALYLCASSLQGGSTGELFFGEGSRLTVL.

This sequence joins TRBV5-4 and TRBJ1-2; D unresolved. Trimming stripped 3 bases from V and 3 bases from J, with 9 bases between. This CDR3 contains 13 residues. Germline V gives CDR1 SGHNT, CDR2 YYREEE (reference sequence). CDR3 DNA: TGTGCCAGCAGCTCGGACGGAGACTATGGCTACACCTTC. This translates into CASSSDGDYGYTF.

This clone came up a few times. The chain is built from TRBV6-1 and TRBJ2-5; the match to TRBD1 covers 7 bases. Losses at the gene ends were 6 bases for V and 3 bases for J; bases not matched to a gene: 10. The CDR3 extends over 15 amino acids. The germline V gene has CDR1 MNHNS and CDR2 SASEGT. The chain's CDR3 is CASSSQGLGKETQYF. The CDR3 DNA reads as TGTGCCAGCAGCTCACAGGGGTTAGGGAAAGAGACCCAGTACTTC.

The CDR3 nucleotides read TGTGCCAGCAGCCGACAGGGGGTAGCCGGGGAGCTGTTTTTT. Amino acids: CASSRQGVAGELFF. The chain joins TRBV5-4 to TRBJ2-2; 9 positions match TRBD1. After removal of 4 bases from V and 6 bases from J, the junction contained 4 bases not matched to a gene. The germline V gene has CDR1 SGHNT and CDR2 YYREEE (reference sequence). This CDR3 comprises 14 residues.

Here the CDR3 DNA reads TGTGCCAGCTCACCCCCCGTAAGCTCAGAGCTAAACACTGAAGCTTTCTTT. Protein sequence: CASSPPVSSELNTEAFF. V gene TRBV18 combines with J gene TRBJ1-1; D is ambiguous. CDR3 length: 17 amino acids. Germline loops: CDR1 KGHSH, CDR2 LQKENI. V was trimmed by 3 bases and J by 2 bases, leaving 19 bases between them. The variable domain in full, completed from reference TRBV18 and TRBJ1-1, reads NAGVMQNPRHLVRRRGQEARLRCSPMKGHSHVYWYRQLPEEGLKFMVYLQKENIIDESGMPKERFSAEFPKEGPSILRIQQVVRGDSAAYFCASSPPVSSELNTEAFFGQGTRLTVV.

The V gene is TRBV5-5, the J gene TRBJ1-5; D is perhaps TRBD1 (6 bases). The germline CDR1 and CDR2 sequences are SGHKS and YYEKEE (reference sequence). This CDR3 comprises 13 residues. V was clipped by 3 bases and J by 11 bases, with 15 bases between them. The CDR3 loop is CASSSEGVGAQHF. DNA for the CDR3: TGTGCCAGCAGCTCCGAGGGGGTCGGGGCCCAGCATTTT.

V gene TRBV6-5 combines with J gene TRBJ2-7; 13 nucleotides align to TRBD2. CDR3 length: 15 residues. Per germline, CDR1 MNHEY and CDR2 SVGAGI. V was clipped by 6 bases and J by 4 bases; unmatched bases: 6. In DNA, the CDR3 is TGTGCCAGCAGACTCGGACTAGCGGGGGAGTACGAGCAGTACTTC. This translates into CASRLGLAGEYEQYF.

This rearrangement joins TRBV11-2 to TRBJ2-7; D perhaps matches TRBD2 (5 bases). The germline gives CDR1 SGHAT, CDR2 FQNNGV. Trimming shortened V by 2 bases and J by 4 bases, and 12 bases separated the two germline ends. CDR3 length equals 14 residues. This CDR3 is CASSLSSPGYEQYF. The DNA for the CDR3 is TGTGCCAGCAGCTTATCTAGCCCCGGGTACGAGCAGTACTTC.